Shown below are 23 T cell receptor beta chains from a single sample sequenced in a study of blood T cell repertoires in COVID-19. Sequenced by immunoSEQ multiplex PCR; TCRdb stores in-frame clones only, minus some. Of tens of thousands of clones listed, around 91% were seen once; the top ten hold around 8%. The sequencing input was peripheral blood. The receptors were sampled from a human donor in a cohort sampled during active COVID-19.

CDR3 nucleotides: TGTGCCAGCAGCTCAGAGGGACTAACAAAGTACGAGCAGTACTTC. Residues: CASSSEGLTKYEQYF. V gene TRBV11-2 combines with J gene TRBJ2-7, with 7 bases lining up with TRBD2. Trimming at V came to 4 bases and at J to 4 bases, leaving 10 bases not matched to a gene. The CDR3 is 15 residues long. Germline V gene lookup returns CDR1 SGHAT and CDR2 FQNNGV. Variable domain in full (rest from reference TRBV11-2 and TRBJ2-7): EAGVAQSPRYKIIEKRQSVAFWCNPISGHATLYWYQQILGQGPKLLIQFQNNGVVDDSQLPKDRFSAERLKGVDSTLKIQPAKLEDSAVYLCASSSEGLTKYEQYFGPGTRLTVT.

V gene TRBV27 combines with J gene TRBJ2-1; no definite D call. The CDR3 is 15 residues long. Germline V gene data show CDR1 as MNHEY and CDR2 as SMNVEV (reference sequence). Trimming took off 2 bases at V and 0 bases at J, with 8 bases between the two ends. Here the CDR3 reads CASSLAVPSYNEQFF. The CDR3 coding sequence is TGTGCCAGCAGTTTAGCAGTACCCTCCTACAATGAGCAGTTCTTC.

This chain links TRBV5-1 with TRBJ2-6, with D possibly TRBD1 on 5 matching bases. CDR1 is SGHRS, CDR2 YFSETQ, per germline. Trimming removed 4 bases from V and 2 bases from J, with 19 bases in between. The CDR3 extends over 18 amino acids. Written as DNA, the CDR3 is TGCGCCAGCAGCGCGAATCCTATGACAGACGCTGGGGCCAACGTCCTGACTTTC. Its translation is CASSANPMTDAGANVLTF.

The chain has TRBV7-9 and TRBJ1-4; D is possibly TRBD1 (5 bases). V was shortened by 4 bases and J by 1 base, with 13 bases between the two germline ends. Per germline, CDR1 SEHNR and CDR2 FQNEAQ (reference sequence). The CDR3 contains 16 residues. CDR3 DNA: TGTGCCAGCAGCTACCCAGGGCGGGGAACTAATGAAAAACTGTTTTTT. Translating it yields CASSYPGRGTNEKLFF.

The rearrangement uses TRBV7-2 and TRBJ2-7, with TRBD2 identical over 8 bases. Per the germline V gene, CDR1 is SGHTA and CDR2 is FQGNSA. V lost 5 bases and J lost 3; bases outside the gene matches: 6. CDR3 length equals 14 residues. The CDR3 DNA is TGTGCCAGCAGCCCCGCGCTAGCGGGCTACGAGCAGTACTTC. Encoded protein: CASSPALAGYEQYF.

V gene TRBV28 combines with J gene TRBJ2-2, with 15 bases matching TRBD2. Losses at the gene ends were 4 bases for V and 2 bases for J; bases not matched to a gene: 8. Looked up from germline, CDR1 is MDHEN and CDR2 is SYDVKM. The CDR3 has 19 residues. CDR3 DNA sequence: TGTGCCAGCAGTTACTTCAGGACTAGCGGGGGGGTTAACACCGGGGAGCTGTTTTTT. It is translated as CASSYFRTSGGVNTGELFF.

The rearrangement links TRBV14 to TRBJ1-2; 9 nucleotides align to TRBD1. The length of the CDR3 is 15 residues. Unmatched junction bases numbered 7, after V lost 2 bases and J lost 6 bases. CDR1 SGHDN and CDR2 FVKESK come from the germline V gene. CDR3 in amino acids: CASSQIQGATDGYTF. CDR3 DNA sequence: TGTGCCAGCAGCCAAATACAGGGGGCCACGGATGGCTACACCTTC.

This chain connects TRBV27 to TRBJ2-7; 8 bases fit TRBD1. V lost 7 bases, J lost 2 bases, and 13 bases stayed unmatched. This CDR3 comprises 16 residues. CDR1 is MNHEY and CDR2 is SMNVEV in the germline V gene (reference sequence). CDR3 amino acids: CASMGQGRGPPYEQYF. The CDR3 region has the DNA TGTGCCAGCATGGGCCAGGGCAGGGGGCCTCCCTACGAGCAGTACTTC.

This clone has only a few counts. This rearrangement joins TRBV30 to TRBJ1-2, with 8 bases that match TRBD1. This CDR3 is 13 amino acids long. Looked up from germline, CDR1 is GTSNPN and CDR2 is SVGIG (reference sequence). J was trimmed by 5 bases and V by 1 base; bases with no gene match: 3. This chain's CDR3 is CAWSATGEYGYTF. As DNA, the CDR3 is TGTGCCTGGAGTGCGACAGGGGAATATGGCTACACCTTC.

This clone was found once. As DNA, the CDR3 is TGTGCCAGCAGCGGGAGCCGGGCCGGGCATCCCTACGAGCAGTACTTC. Translated: CASSGSRAGHPYEQYF. V gene TRBV11-2 combines with J gene TRBJ2-7; D may be TRBD2 (5 bases). The V end lost 5 bases, the J end lost 2 bases, and 19 bases lay between the germline ends. The CDR3 totals 16 residues. The germline V gene encodes CDR1 SGHAT and CDR2 FQNNGV. Full variable domain (outside the CDR3, taken from reference TRBV11-2 and TRBJ2-7): EAGVAQSPRYKIIEKRQSVAFWCNPISGHATLYWYQQILGQGPKLLIQFQNNGVVDDSQLPKDRFSAERLKGVDSTLKIQPAKLEDSAVYLCASSGSRAGHPYEQYFGPGTRLTVT.

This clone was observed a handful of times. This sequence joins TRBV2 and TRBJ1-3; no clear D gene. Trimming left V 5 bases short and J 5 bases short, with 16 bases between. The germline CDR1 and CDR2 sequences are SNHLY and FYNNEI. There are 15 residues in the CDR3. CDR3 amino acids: CASSLGSGLRNTIYF. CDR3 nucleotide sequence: TGTGCCAGCAGTCTTGGATCGGGTCTTCGAAACACCATATATTTT.

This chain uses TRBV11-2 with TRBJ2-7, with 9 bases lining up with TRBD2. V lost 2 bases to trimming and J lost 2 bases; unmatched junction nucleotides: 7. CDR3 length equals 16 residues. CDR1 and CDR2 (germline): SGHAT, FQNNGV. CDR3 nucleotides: TGTGCCAGCAGCTTATCCCTAGCGGGGACTACCTACGAGCAGTACTTC. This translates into CASSLSLAGTTYEQYF.

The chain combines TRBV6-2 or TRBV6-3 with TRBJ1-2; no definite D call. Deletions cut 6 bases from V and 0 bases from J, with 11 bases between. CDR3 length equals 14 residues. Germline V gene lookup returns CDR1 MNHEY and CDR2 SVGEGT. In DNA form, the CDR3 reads TGTGCCAGCAGCCTTGGCCGAACTAACTATGGCTACACCTTC. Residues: CASSLGRTNYGYTF.

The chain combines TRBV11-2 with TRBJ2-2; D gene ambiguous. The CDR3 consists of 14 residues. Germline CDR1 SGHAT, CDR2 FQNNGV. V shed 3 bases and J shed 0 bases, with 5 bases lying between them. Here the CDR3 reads CASSLGANTGELFF. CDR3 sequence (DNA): TGTGCCAGCAGCTTGGGCGCGAACACCGGGGAGCTGTTTTTT. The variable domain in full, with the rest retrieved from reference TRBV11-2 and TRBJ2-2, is EAGVAQSPRYKIIEKRQSVAFWCNPISGHATLYWYQQILGQGPKLLIQFQNNGVVDDSQLPKDRFSAERLKGVDSTLKIQPAKLEDSAVYLCASSLGANTGELFFGEGSRLTVL.

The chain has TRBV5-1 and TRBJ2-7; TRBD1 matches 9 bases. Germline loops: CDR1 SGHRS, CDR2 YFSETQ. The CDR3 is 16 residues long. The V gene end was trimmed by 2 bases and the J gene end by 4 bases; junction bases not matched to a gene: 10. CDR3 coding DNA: TGCGCCAGCAGCTTTCCGAGGGACAGGGAACCTTACGAGCAGTACTTC. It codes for CASSFPRDREPYEQYF. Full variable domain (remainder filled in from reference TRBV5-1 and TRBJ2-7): KAGVTQTPRYLIKTRGQQVTLSCSPISGHRSVSWYQQTPGQGLQFLFEYFSETQRNKGNFPGRFSGRQFSNSRSEMNVSTLELGDSALYLCASSFPRDREPYEQYFGPGTRLTVT.

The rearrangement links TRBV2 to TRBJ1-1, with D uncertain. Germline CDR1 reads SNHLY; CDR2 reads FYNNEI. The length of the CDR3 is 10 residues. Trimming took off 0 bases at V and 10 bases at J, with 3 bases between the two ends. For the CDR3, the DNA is TGTGCCAGCAGTGAAGCCTTAGCTTTCTTT. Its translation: CASSEALAFF.

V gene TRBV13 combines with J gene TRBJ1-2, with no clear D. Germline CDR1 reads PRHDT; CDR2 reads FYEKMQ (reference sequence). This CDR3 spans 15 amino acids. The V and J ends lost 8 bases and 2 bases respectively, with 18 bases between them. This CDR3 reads CASAIKPVVNYGYTF. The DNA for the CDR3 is TGTGCCAGCGCAATTAAACCAGTGGTGAACTATGGCTACACCTTC.

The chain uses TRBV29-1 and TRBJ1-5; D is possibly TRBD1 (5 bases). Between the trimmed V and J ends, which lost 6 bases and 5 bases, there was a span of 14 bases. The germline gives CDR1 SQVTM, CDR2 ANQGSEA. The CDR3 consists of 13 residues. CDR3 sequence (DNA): TGCAGCGTGCAGCAGGGTACCCATCAGCCCCAGCATTTT. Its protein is CSVQQGTHQPQHF.

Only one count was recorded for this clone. CDR3: CASSLGGEDTEAFF. The CDR3 nucleotides are TGTGCCAGCAGTTTAGGGGGGGAGGACACTGAAGCTTTCTTT. The chain couples TRBV5-6 to TRBJ1-1, with a tentative D call TRBD1 (6 bases). Germline V gives CDR1 SGHDT, CDR2 YYEEEE. CDR3 length: 14 amino acids. V shed 5 bases and J shed 3 bases, with 14 bases lying between them.

The DNA of the CDR3 is TGTGCCAGCAGCTTAGCAGGGGGCACGGGCAATCAGCCCCAGCATTTT. It translates to CASSLAGGTGNQPQHF. V is TRBV7-6 and J is TRBJ1-5; 7 positions agree with TRBD1. V trimming: 0 bases; J trimming: 2 bases; junction bases outside the gene matches: 4. The CDR3 spans 16 residues. CDR1 and CDR2 from the germline V gene are SGHVS and FNYEAQ.

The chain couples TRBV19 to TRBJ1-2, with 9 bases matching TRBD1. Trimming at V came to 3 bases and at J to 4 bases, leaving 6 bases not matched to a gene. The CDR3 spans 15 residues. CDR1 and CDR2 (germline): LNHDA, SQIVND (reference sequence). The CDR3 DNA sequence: TGTGCCAGTAGTATTGCTTTGACAGGGGGCTATGGCTACACCTTC. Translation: CASSIALTGGYGYTF.

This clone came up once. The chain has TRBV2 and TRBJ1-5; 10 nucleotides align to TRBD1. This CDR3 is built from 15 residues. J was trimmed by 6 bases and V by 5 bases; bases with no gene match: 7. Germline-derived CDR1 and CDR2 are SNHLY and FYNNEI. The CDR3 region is CASSRDRGLGQPQHF. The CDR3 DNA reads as TGTGCCAGCAGTAGGGACAGGGGATTGGGTCAGCCCCAGCATTTT.

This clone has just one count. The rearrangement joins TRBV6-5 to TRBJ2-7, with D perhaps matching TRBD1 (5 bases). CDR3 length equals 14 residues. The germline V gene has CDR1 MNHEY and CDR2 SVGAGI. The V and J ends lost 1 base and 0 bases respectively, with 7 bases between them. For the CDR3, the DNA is TGTGCCAGCAGTTACTGGCAGGGCTCCTACGAGCAGTACTTC. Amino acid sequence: CASSYWQGSYEQYF.